The source of this TCR beta chain is a study of human T cells and chemical hapten exposure. Turning to the study itself: The patients, most of them female, presented with alopecia areata, totalis or universalis.

Each CDR3 protein gets one entry after TCRdb re-called the RACE reads with MiXCR. Of about 84,000 distinct CDR3 sequences in the sample, approximately 10% are singletons; the top ten hold about 3.5%. The CDR3 spans 13 residues. Germline assignment: CDR1 SQVTM and CDR2 ANQGSEA. The V segment lost 4 bases and the J segment 3 bases; nucleotides outside the gene matches: 4. Time point noted: patch test 3, about 24 weeks after DPC sensitization. Treatment described: therapeutic diphenylcyclopropenone sensitization with weekly scalp DPC. This clonotype has a count of ten or more. The sequence derives from a woman in her forties or fifties with alopecia areata. Some clones in this sample may be carry-over from other donors' samples. The chain combines TRBV29-1 with TRBJ2-3; TRBD1 matches at 7 bases. The sequencing used whole blood, collected in connection with sensitization to the hapten diphenylcyclopropenone (DPC). CDR3 protein: CSVVPGQTDTQYF. CDR3 in DNA: TGCAGCGTTGTCCCGGGACAGACAGATACGCAGTATTTT.